The 4 T cell receptor beta chains given below trace back to one sample, sequenced in a study of Ad26.COV2.S vaccination and SARS-CoV-2 variants. Sequencing was performed with immunoSEQ multiplex PCR; in TCRdb, only in-frame clones are kept and a portion is missing. The sample yields 350,000 to 500,000 clones, roughly 89% seen once. Specified treatment: about 20 received Ad26.COV2.S at low or high dose, single or two shots; several received placebo; per-sample allocation not given. The samples date from day 63 after the first vaccine or placebo injection. Sequenced here: peripheral blood, sampled in a trial of Ad26.COV2.S vaccine versus placebo. The source of these receptors is a person between 18 and 65 years old who received the Ad26.COV2.S COVID-19 vaccine or a placebo.

The chain joins TRBV6-6 to TRBJ2-5, with TRBD1 matching over 8 bases. There are 16 residues in the CDR3. V trimming: 5 bases; J trimming: 0 bases; junction bases outside the gene matches: 8. From germline, CDR1 is MNHNY and CDR2 SVGAGI (reference sequence). DNA for the CDR3: TGTGCCAGCAGTCTCAGGGACAGGTTGTACCAAGAGACCCAGTACTTC. It yields the protein CASSLRDRLYQETQYF.

The rearrangement links TRBV11-3 to TRBJ2-1, with D maybe TRBD2 (6 bases). CDR1 and CDR2 from the germline V gene are SGHNT and YENEEA. The V and J ends lost 5 bases and 10 bases respectively, with 21 bases between them. CDR3 length: 15 amino acids. CDR3 DNA: TGTGCCAGCAGCCCACACGGGCCTGGGGGAGGCGAGCAGTTCTTC. Translating gives CASSPHGPGGGEQFF.

The chain carries TRBV19 and TRBJ1-1; TRBD1 matches 9 bases. Germline trimming cut 3 bases from V and 5 bases from J; bases unmatched to any gene: 7. This CDR3 region has 15 residues. CDR1 and CDR2 (germline): LNHDA, SQIVND (reference sequence). CDR3 DNA: TGTGCCAGTAGTATGACCGGGACAGGGTCTACTGAAGCTTTCTTT. This gives the protein CASSMTGTGSTEAFF.

The chain couples TRBV7-9 to TRBJ1-5; no reliable D call. In germline, CDR1 is SEHNR, CDR2 FQNEAQ (reference sequence). This CDR3 spans 14 amino acids. V lost 1 base to trimming and J lost 4 bases, with 8 bases between them. Here the CDR3 reads CASSLEADNQPQHF. CDR3 coding DNA: TGTGCCAGCAGCTTAGAGGCCGATAATCAGCCCCAGCATTTT. Full variable domain (missing parts from reference TRBV7-9 and TRBJ1-5): DTGVSQNPRHKITKRGQNVTFRCDPISEHNRLYWYRQTLGQGPEFLTYFQNEAQLEKSRLLSDRFSAERPKGSFSTLEIQRTEQGDSAMYLCASSLEADNQPQHFGDGTRLSIL.